Given below is one TCR beta chain in context. Repertoires were generated with immunoSEQ multiplex PCR, while TCRdb's copy carries only in-frame clones and drops some. The data show about 440,000 clones, about 89% seen once. The entry originates in a study of blood T cell repertoires in COVID-19. This CDR3 is built from 16 residues. V was pared by 3 bases and J by 0 bases, with 13 bases between. Germline V gene lookup returns CDR1 SGHAT and CDR2 FQNNGV. Sequencing used peripheral blood. This chain joins TRBV11-2 and TRBJ2-3, with a possible D match to TRBD2 (5 bases). The source is a woman in her twenties or thirties with acute or convalescent COVID-19. The CDR3 nucleotides read TGTGCCAGCAGCTTCCGCGGGCGGGCCAGCACAGATACGCAGTATTTT. As protein: CASSFRGRASTDTQYF.